The clone carrying this T cell receptor beta chain appeared a few times. No antigen is known for it. These data originate in a study of T-cell reconstitution after alpha-beta-depleted transplantation in children. Unique molecular identifiers featured in how the TCRbeta library was prepared. Each CDR3 protein gets one entry after TCRdb re-called the PCR reads with MiXCR. The top ten hold 14% of the sample, which has fewer than 550,000 distinct CDR3 sequences, over 10% seen once. Study conclusions and caveats: Two months or so post-transplant, alpha-beta T cells reportedly derived from several hundred expanded graft clones. Diversity and T-cell counts at one year after transplant derived mostly from new T cells.

CDR3 length equals 14 residues. Germline lookup yields CDR1 LGHNA and CDR2 YNFKEQ. The V gene lost 0 bases and the J gene lost 7 bases, with 12 bases spanning the gap. V gene TRBV4-2 combines with J gene TRBJ2-5; D is ambiguous. Here the sequenced sample was PBMCs, mostly from graft donor cells, taken 180 days after TCRalphabeta/CD19-depleted stem cell transplant. The TCR originated in a female patient aged 2 to 10 who had a stem cell transplant for aplastic anemia, so the T cells may come from the graft donor. The CDR3 region is CASSQDESSGTQYF. The DNA for the CDR3 is TGTGCCAGCAGCCAAGATGAGTCCTCCGGGACCCAGTACTTC.